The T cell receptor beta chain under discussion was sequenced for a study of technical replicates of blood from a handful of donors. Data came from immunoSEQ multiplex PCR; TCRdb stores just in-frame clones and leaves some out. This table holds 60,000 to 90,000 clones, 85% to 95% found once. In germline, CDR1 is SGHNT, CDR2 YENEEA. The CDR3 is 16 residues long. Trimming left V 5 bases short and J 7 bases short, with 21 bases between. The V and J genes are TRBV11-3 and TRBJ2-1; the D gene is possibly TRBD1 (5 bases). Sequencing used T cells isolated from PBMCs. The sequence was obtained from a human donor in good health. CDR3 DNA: TGTGCCAGCAGCCCTACGTCGACCCTCTACAGGAATGAGCAGTTCTTC. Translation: CASSPTSTLYRNEQFF.